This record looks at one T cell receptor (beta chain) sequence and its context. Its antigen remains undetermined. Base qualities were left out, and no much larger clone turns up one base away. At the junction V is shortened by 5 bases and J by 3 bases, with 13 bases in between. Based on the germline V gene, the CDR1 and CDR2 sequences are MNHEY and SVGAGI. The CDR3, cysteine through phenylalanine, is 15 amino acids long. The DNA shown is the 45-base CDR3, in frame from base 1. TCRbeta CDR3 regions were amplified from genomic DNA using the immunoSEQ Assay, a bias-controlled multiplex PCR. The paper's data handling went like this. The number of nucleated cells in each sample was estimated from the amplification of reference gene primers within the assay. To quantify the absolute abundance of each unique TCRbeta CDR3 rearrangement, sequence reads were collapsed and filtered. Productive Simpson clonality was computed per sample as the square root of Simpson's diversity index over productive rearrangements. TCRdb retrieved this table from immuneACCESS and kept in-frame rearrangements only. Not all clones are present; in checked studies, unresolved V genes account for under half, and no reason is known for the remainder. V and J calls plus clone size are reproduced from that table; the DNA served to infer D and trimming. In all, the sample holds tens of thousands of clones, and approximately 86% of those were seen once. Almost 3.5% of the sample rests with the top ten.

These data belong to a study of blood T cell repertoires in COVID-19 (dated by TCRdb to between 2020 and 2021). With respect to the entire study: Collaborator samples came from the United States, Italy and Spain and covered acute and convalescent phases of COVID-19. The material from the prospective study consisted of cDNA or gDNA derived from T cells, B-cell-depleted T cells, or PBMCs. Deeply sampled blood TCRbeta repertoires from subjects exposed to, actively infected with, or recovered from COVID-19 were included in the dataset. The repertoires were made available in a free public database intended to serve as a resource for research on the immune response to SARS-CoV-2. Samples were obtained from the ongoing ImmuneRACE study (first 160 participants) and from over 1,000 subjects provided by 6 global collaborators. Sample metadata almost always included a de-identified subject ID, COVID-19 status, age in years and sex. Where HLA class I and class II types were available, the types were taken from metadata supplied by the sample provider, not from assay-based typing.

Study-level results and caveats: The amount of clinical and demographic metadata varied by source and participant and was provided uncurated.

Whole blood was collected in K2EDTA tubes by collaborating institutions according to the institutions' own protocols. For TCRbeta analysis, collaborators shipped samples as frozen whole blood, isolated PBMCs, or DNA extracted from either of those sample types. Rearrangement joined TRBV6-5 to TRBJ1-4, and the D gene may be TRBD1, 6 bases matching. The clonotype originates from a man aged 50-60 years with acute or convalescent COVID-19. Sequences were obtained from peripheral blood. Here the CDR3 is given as CASSTQGGANEKLFF. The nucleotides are TGTGCCAGCAGTACCCAAGGGGGTGCTAATGAAAAACTGTTTTTT.